This T cell receptor beta chain was sequenced during a study of blood T cell repertoires in COVID-19. Study information: COVID-19 samples, acute and convalescent, were from the United States, Italy and Spain. PBMCs, B-cell-depleted T cells, or T cells provided the cDNA or gDNA that made up the material.

CDR1 is MNHNY and CDR2 is SVGAGI in the germline V gene (reference sequence). Trimming removed 8 bases from V and 7 bases from J; junction bases left unmatched: 6. The CDR3 runs 13 residues. As processed by the authors: How many nucleated cells were present was estimated from reference gene primer amplification. The data were produced by immunoSEQ multiplex PCR, yet TCRdb's version contains in-frame clones alone and is incomplete. V and J calls and clone size are as listed in that table; D and trimming were resolved from the DNA. The repertoire consists of about 110,000 clones, with approximately 80% occurring once and the leading ten covering 30% to 45%.

The sample was peripheral blood. The V call is TRBV6-6, the J call TRBJ2-1, with 9 bases lining up with TRBD1. The TCR sequence derives from a man at least 80 years old with acute or convalescent COVID-19. The CDR3 is CASPWTGENEQFF. The CDR3 bases are TGTGCCAGCCCTTGGACAGGGGAGAATGAGCAGTTCTTC.